The clone carrying this TCR beta chain was observed at least ten times. The antigen is unknown. This specimen belongs to a study of T-cell memory formation after mild COVID-19. Study outcomes and limitations: Memory cells collected pre-infection included some clones that later responded, suggesting cross-reactive memory joined.

Germline assignment: CDR1 SGHTA and CDR2 FQGNSA. Trimming stripped 5 bases from V and 6 bases from J, with 13 bases between. The length of the CDR3 is 14 residues. TCRdb passed the 5' RACE reads through MiXCR, listing each CDR3 protein once. The data show 150,000 to 200,000 distinct CDR3 sequences, 11% seen once. The source of this sequence is a man younger than 30 who had mild COVID-19 (a few samples of this study predate the infection). Cell type and time point are not known. Sequenced material: PBMCs or a T cell subset sorted from them (not recorded which). V gene TRBV7-2 combines with J gene TRBJ2-2; perhaps TRBD2 as D (6 bases). The CDR3 loop reads CASSPTRSAGELFF. CDR3 DNA: TGTGCCAGCAGCCCGACTAGGTCGGCCGGGGAGCTGTTTTTT.